The text below deals with one T cell receptor beta chain. Its antigen is undetermined. The data were obtained in a study of T cell responses to AZD1222 COVID-19 vaccine. The method was immunoSEQ multiplex PCR; TCRdb's version includes in-frame clones alone and lacks a portion of them. The sample holds under 150,000 clones, roughly 90% seen once. CDR1 and CDR2 (germline): MDHEN, SYDVKM. CDR3 length: 12 residues. V gave up 5 bases and J gave up 7 bases, with 8 bases separating them. Study-level results: There were mostly white British donors and more females than males, and clonal diversity was possibly underestimated.

This rearrangement joins TRBV28 to TRBJ1-4; D not resolved. The sequences come from peripheral blood, collected on day 0 of AZD1222 vaccination. This clonotype was sampled from an adult in good health. CDR3 nucleotides: TGTGCCAGCAGTCCCCGTCCTGAAAAACTGTTTTTT. It codes for CASSPRPEKLFF. Looking up the rest from reference TRBV28 and TRBJ1-4 gives the full variable domain: DVKVTQSSRYLVKRTGEKVFLECVQDMDHENMFWYRQDPGLGLRLIYFSYDVKMKEKGDIPEGYSVSREKKERFSLILESASTNQTSMYLCASSPRPEKLFFGSGTQLSVL.